Listed here are 3 T cell receptor beta chains from one sample, sequenced in a study of cytomegalovirus exposure and HLA in healthy donors. Primers for the PCR totalled 60 Vbeta and 13 Jbeta. The protocol was immunoSEQ multiplex PCR, while the TCRdb copy is restricted to in-frame clones and leaves out a portion. The sample's table shows some 89,000 clones. Material: PBMCs. The receptor set was obtained from a woman aged 25 to 45 in good health and CMV-seronegative.

J is TRBJ2-1 and V is TRBV4-1, with D tentatively TRBD2 (7 bases). CDR3 length: 17 residues. Between the trimmed V and J ends, which lost 3 bases and 0 bases, there was a span of 15 bases. CDR1 and CDR2 (germline): MGHRA, YSYEKL. CDR3 DNA sequence: TGCGCCAGCAGCCATAATGCGGGGGCGGTCTCCTACAATGAGCAGTTCTTC. It encodes CASSHNAGAVSYNEQFF.

The chain has TRBV29-1 and TRBJ2-7; weak D call: TRBD2 (6 bases). The CDR3 runs to 14 residues. Germline V lookup: CDR1 SQVTM, CDR2 ANQGSEA. Between the trimmed V and J ends, which lost 6 bases and 5 bases, there was a span of 20 bases. The CDR3 nucleotides read TGCAGCGTCAAAGGCGGGGATCGAGGCCACGAGCAGTACTTC. Amino acid sequence: CSVKGGDRGHEQYF.

V and J are TRBV7-6 and TRBJ1-5; 7 bases line up with TRBD1. This CDR3 contains 15 residues. Germline loops: CDR1 SGHVS, CDR2 FNYEAQ. V was pared by 1 base and J by 5 bases, with 5 bases of the junction left unmatched. Written as DNA, the CDR3 is TGTGCCAGCAGCTTAGGAGGGGGCAGGGATCAGCCCCAGCATTTT. This encodes CASSLGGGRDQPQHF.